This T cell receptor (beta chain) was observed in a study of blood T cells in healthy people across ages. Overall study context: Template switching caught about one barcoded beta molecule for each two T cells.

Collection of ten milliliters of peripheral blood was performed for each donor. No fewer than 5.5 micrograms of total RNA were isolated from every sample. The use of a sample-barcoded 5' primer and a J-beta primer mix characterized a second PCR of roughly 6 to 11 cycles. One entry per CDR3 protein, called by TCRdb with MiXCR from the 5' RACE reads. This repertoire shows about 1.6 million distinct CDR3 sequences, about 32% found once; its top ten account for about 11%. The CDR3 extends over 14 amino acids. V shed 5 bases and J shed 3 bases, with 13 bases lying between them. CDR1 and CDR2 (germline): MNHEY, SMNVEV (reference sequence).

The sample was blood. This clonotype originated in a woman younger than 45 in good health. The rearrangement uses TRBV27 and TRBJ1-1, with D perhaps matching TRBD1 (5 bases). The CDR3 loop is CASSTGSPDTEAFF. The CDR3 nucleotides read TGTGCCAGCAGTACAGGCTCCCCGGACACTGAAGCTTTCTTT.